This T cell receptor beta chain is drawn from a study of T cell responses to AZD1222 COVID-19 vaccine. In the study overall: Pooled together were second doses at about 4 or about 12 weeks.

With respect to this clone: Its target is not known.

V was pared by 5 bases and J by 1 base, with 15 bases between. Germline V gene data show CDR1 as MNHEY and CDR2 as SMNVEV (reference sequence). The CDR3 sequence is 15 residues long. The method was immunoSEQ multiplex PCR; TCRdb's version includes in-frame clones alone and lacks a portion of them. The sample carries 180,000 or so clones, about 93% recorded once. Study conclusions and caveats: The breadth and depth of Spike-specific TCRs increased once two AZD1222 doses had been given. Repertoire collection took place solely once the T cell response had peaked.

The source material was peripheral blood, sampled on day 0 of AZD1222 vaccination. This receptor was obtained from an adult in good health. This chain joins TRBV27 and TRBJ2-7; the D gene is possibly TRBD1 (5 bases). The DNA of the CDR3 is TGTGCCAGCAGTGTGGGCAGGGTCCGATCCTACGAGCAGTACTTC. This encodes CASSVGRVRSYEQYF.